Shown below are 18 T cell receptor beta chains from a single sample sequenced in a study of T cells in Graves' hyperthyroidism and ophthalmopathy. Regions amplified from RNA transcripts were the TCR beta CDR3 regions. With the HTBI primer set, the TCR CDR3 went through a first round of RT-PCR. Using its own MiXCR run on the multiplex PCR reads, TCRdb lists one record per CDR3 protein. This table has about 500,000 distinct CDR3 sequences, roughly a sixth appearing once. The sequenced sample was blood. The receptors were gathered from a young woman with Graves' ophthalmopathy.

The V call is TRBV10-1, the J call TRBJ1-1; weak D call: TRBD1 (5 bases). Trimming pared 2 bases from V and 7 bases from J, leaving 8 bases between. Germline CDR1 WNHNN, CDR2 SYGVQD (reference sequence). The CDR3 has 12 residues. The chain's CDR3 is CASSEIGGEAFF. The CDR3 bases are TGCGCCAGCAGTGAGATCGGGGGTGAAGCTTTCTTT.

This clonotype was seen more than once but under ten times. The chain links TRBV10-3 to TRBJ2-7; 13 nucleotides match TRBD2. CDR1 is ENHRY, CDR2 SYGVKD, per germline. The CDR3 length is 15 residues. V was clipped by 4 bases and J by 1 base; unmatched bases: 1. The CDR3 DNA follows: TGTGCCATCAGTGGGACTAGCGGGAGATCCTACGAGCAGTACTTC. This gives the protein CAISGTSGRSYEQYF.

The gene calls are TRBV30 and TRBJ1-1; TRBD1 agrees at 9 bases. The CDR3 length is 14 residues. Germline V gene data show CDR1 as GTSNPN and CDR2 as SVGIG (reference sequence). The V gene end was trimmed by 5 bases and the J gene end by 7 bases; junction bases not matched to a gene: 11. CDR3 in DNA: TGTGCCTGGGTGCCCGGGACAGGGCCAGTTGAAGCTTTCTTT. It yields the protein CAWVPGTGPVEAFF.

The chain combines TRBV4-3 with TRBJ2-3; 7 bases fit TRBD1. V was clipped by 3 bases and J by 10 bases; unmatched bases: 10. CDR1 and CDR2 (germline): LGHNA, YSLEER. The CDR3 runs to 14 residues. CDR3 residues: CASSQRTGQPAQYF. CDR3 bases: TGCGCCAGCAGCCAGAGGACGGGACAGCCAGCGCAGTATTTT.

This clonotype was recorded a few times. This chain connects TRBV6-1 to TRBJ2-7; 14 bases are a match to TRBD2. The junction had 6 bases not matched to a gene; V was cut back by 5 bases and J by 6 bases. This CDR3 has 15 residues. The germline V gene has CDR1 MNHNS and CDR2 SASEGT. CDR3 residues: CASSRPGLAGAEQYF. In DNA, the CDR3 is TGTGCCAGCAGTAGACCGGGACTAGCGGGAGCCGAGCAGTACTTC.

In its sample, this clonotype was seen once. V is TRBV10-3 and J is TRBJ1-1; possible D gene TRBD1, 5 bases. The CDR3 is 18 residues long. The germline CDR1 and CDR2 sequences are ENHRY and SYGVKD. The germline V and J ends were trimmed by 3 bases and 0 bases, with 20 bases remaining between them. The CDR3 coding sequence is TGTGCCATCAGTGACCCTATGGGGGGGGGGAAAATGAACACTGAAGCTTTCTTT. The encoded protein is CAISDPMGGGKMNTEAFF.

Details on this clonotype: This sequence may be a read error, since a much larger clone differs from it by one base. The J gene is TRBJ2-5, the V gene TRBV28; either TRBD1 or TRBD2 may fit D (5 bases each). Trimming shortened V by 5 bases and J by 1 base, and 14 bases separated the two germline ends. Germline V gives CDR1 MDHEN, CDR2 SYDVKM. The CDR3 length is 15 residues. CDR3 sequence reads: CASSLPGTVQETQYF. The CDR3 bases are TGTGCCAGCAGTCTTCCAGGGACGGTCCAAGAGACCCAGTACTTC.

In its sample, this clonotype was seen many times. The genes are TRBV20-1 and TRBJ2-3, with D perhaps matching TRBD2 (6 bases). This CDR3 has 17 residues. From germline, CDR1 is DFQATT and CDR2 SNEGSKA (reference sequence). V lost 3 bases to trimming and J lost 4 bases, with 23 bases between them. CDR3 protein: CSARGLAESDGSDTQYF. As DNA, the CDR3 is TGCAGTGCTAGGGGATTAGCGGAGTCGGATGGTTCAGATACGCAGTATTTT.

This clonotype came up many times. Written as DNA, the CDR3 is TGCAGTGCTAGTTCGGGGCAAGAGACCCAGTACTTC. The encoded protein is CSASSGQETQYF. This chain uses TRBV20-1 with TRBJ2-5; a possible D gene is TRBD2 (5 bases). There are 12 residues in the CDR3. Trimming took 3 bases from V and 2 from J, leaving 7 bases between them. Germline loops: CDR1 DFQATT, CDR2 SNEGSKA (reference sequence).

This clonotype was counted only a few times. J is TRBJ1-1 and V is TRBV20-1, with 7 bases aligning to TRBD1. V trimming: 1 base; J trimming: 0 bases; junction bases outside the gene matches: 5. Germline assignment: CDR1 DFQATT and CDR2 SNEGSKA (reference sequence). This CDR3 has 15 residues. For the CDR3, the DNA is TGCAGTGCTAGAGCTCAGGGGGGGTTGAACACTGAAGCTTTCTTT. This translates into CSARAQGGLNTEAFF.

This clonotype was counted many times. The V gene is TRBV6-1, the J gene TRBJ2-7; maybe TRBD2 (5 bases). Trimming pared 2 bases from V and 4 bases from J, leaving 9 bases between. The V gene's germline CDR1 is MNHNS and CDR2 SASEGT. The CDR3 runs 13 residues. The CDR3 DNA reads TGTGCCAGCAGTGAACAACGGGGTTACGAGCAGTACTTC. It is translated as CASSEQRGYEQYF.

Points on this clonotype: The CDR3 end shows no conserved phenylalanine or tryptophan, and so a read error is likely. The chain is built from TRBV7-2 and TRBJ1-4; D is undetermined. This CDR3 is 13 amino acids long. The V end was cut by 1 base, the J end by 8 bases, with 8 bases between. Germline CDR1 is SGHTA and CDR2 is FQGNSA. The CDR3 DNA sequence: TGTGCCAGCAGCTTAGTCGCAGTCGAAAAACTGTTTTTA. Residues: CASSLVAVEKLFL.

This chain links TRBV7-2 with TRBJ1-5; D gene uncertain. CDR3 size: 14 residues. V was shortened by 1 base and J by 3 bases, with 7 bases between the two germline ends. Germline V CDR1 and CDR2: SGHTA, FQGNSA. In DNA, the CDR3 is TGTGCCAGCAGCTTAGACAGCAACAATCAGCCCCAGCATTTT. Translation gives CASSLDSNNQPQHF.

This chain links TRBV19 with TRBJ2-1, with 13 bases fitting TRBD2. CDR3 size: 17 residues. Germline-derived CDR1 and CDR2 are LNHDA and SQIVND (reference sequence). Trimming removed 7 bases from V and 5 bases from J; junction bases left unmatched: 11. The CDR3 coding sequence is TGTGCCAGTAACACCCGGACTAGCGGGAGTCGCCACAATGAGCAGTTCTTC. This encodes CASNTRTSGSRHNEQFF.

This chain uses TRBV7-3 with TRBJ2-7; D is perhaps TRBD2 (6 bases). Trimming took 3 bases from V and 4 from J, leaving 10 bases between them. The CDR3 spans 13 residues. The germline V gene has CDR1 SGHTA and CDR2 FQGTGA. In DNA, the CDR3 is TGTGCCAGCAGCTTTGGAGGGGAGTACGAGCAGTACTTC. This encodes CASSFGGEYEQYF.

This clonotype has a handful of counts. The chain is built from TRBV9 and TRBJ2-5, with D possibly matching TRBD1 (6 bases). V was clipped by 4 bases and J by 0 bases, with 13 bases between them. The CDR3 runs 15 residues. The V gene's germline CDR1 is SGDLS and CDR2 YYNGEE. The CDR3 region has the DNA TGTGCCAGCAGCACCGGACAGCTGTACCAAGAGACCCAGTACTTC. Translating it yields CASSTGQLYQETQYF.

The sample holds a few counts of this clonotype. The chain uses TRBV6-1 and TRBJ1-1, with D possibly TRBD1 on 5 matching bases. Germline V gives CDR1 MNHNS, CDR2 SASEGT. This CDR3 region has 15 residues. The V end was cut by 2 bases, the J end by 4 bases, with 14 bases between. In DNA form, the CDR3 reads TGTGCCAGCAGTGAATATCATGGGGGGTTCACTGAAGCTTTCTTT. Encoded protein: CASSEYHGGFTEAFF.

The rearrangement links TRBV28 to TRBJ2-7; 11 nucleotides align to TRBD2. The trim removed 6 bases at V and 0 bases at J, leaving 4 bases unmatched. The germline V gene has CDR1 MDHEN and CDR2 SYDVKM. The CDR3 is made up of 15 amino acids. The CDR3 reads CASRLAGDPSYEQYF. The DNA of the CDR3 is TGTGCCAGCAGACTAGCGGGAGACCCCTCCTACGAGCAGTACTTC.